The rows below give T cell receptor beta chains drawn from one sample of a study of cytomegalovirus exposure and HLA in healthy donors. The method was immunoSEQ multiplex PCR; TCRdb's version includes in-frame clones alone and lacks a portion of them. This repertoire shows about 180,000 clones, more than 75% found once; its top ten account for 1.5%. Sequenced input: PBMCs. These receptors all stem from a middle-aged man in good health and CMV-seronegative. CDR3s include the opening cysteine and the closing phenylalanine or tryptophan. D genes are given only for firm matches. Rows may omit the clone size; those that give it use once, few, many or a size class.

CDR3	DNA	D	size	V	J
CASSGGVSNEKLFF	TGTGCCAGCAGTGGGGGGGTTAGTAATGAAAAACTGTTTTTT	NA	NA	TRBV2	TRBJ1-4
CASLGGHRNSGANVLTF	TGTGCCAGCCTAGGGGGACACCGAAACTCTGGGGCCAACGTCCTGACTTTC	NA	NA	TRBV9	TRBJ2-6
CASSPGQTAFF	TGCGCCAGCAGCCCAGGACAGACTGCTTTCTTT	NA	NA	TRBV5-1	TRBJ1-1
CASSEAGWGRHHYGYTF	TGTGCCAGCAGTGAAGCCGGATGGGGCAGGCATCACTATGGCTACACCTTC	NA	NA	TRBV6-1	TRBJ1-2
CASSLERDTDTQYF	TGTGCCAGCAGTTTGGAGCGGGACACAGATACGCAGTATTTT	TRBD2	NA	TRBV28	TRBJ2-3
CASSDSRAVPNSPLHF	TGTGCCAGCAGTGACTCGAGGGCGGTACCGAATTCACCCCTCCACTTT	NA	NA	TRBV6-4	TRBJ1-6
CASSLETARSTEAFF	TGTGCCAGCAGCTTAGAGACAGCCCGGAGCACTGAAGCTTTCTTT	NA	NA	TRBV7-2	TRBJ1-1
CASSPTPTGYEQFF	TGTGCCAGCTCACCAACTCCAACGGGATACGAGCAGTTCTTC	NA	once	TRBV18	TRBJ2-1
CAISGGTGATNEKLFF	TGTGCCATCAGTGGGGGGACAGGTGCAACTAATGAAAAACTGTTTTTT	TRBD1	NA	TRBV10-3	TRBJ1-4
CASSVGGLAGGGANVLTF	TGTGCCAGCAGCGTAGGGGGACTAGCGGGAGGTGGGGCCAACGTCCTGACTTTC	TRBD2	NA	TRBV9	TRBJ2-6
CASTRAGRETQYF	TGTGCCAGCACTAGAGCGGGGAGAGAGACCCAGTACTTC	TRBD2	NA	TRBV7-9	TRBJ2-5
CASSLRSEGNTGELFF	TGTGCCAGCAGCTTAAGGAGCGAGGGGAACACCGGGGAGCTGTTTTTT	NA	NA	TRBV7-6	TRBJ2-2
CASSADGTILNSNTEAFF	TGTGCCAGCAGCGCAGACGGGACAATCCTCAACTCGAACACTGAAGCTTTCTTT	NA	NA	TRBV5-6	TRBJ1-1
CASSLSLTSQETQYF	TGTGCCAGCAGTTTATCCCTGACAAGCCAAGAGACCCAGTACTTC	NA	NA	TRBV27	TRBJ2-5
CASSTTTSGGTDTQYF	TGCGCCAGCAGCACGACGACTAGCGGGGGCACAGATACGCAGTATTTT	TRBD2	NA	TRBV5-1	TRBJ2-3
CASSARGSGELFF	TGTGCCAGCAGCGCGAGAGGTTCGGGGGAGCTGTTTTTT	NA	NA	TRBV9	TRBJ2-2
CASRVRGNEQFF	TGTGCCAGTAGGGTCCGGGGCAATGAGCAGTTCTTC	NA	NA	TRBV19	TRBJ2-1
CASSLGPRTWGYTF	TGTGCCAGCAGCTTAGGGCCCCGGACTTGGGGCTACACCTTC	NA	few	TRBV11-2	TRBJ1-2
CASSGTGRATEAFF	TGTGCCAGCAGCGGTACAGGGAGGGCCACTGAAGCTTTCTTT	NA	NA	TRBV27	TRBJ1-1
CASSSTIDRGYGYTF	TGTGCCAGCAGCTCAACGATCGACAGGGGCTATGGCTACACCTTC	TRBD1	NA	TRBV13	TRBJ1-2
CASSESRRHEQYF	TGTGCCAGCAGTGAATCGAGGAGACACGAGCAGTACTTC	NA	NA	TRBV2	TRBJ2-7
CASSQTLAGGSYEQYF	TGCGCCAGCAGCCAGACTCTAGCGGGAGGCTCCTACGAGCAGTACTTC	TRBD2	NA	TRBV4-3	TRBJ2-7
CASSYRDRNYEQYF	TGTGCCAGCAGTTACAGGGACAGGAATTACGAGCAGTACTTC	TRBD1	few	TRBV6-5	TRBJ2-7
CAWSDERLAGVDEQFF	TGTGCCTGGAGTGATGAGAGGCTAGCGGGAGTGGATGAGCAGTTCTTC	TRBD2	NA	TRBV30	TRBJ2-1
CASSVVGSGGRDTQYF	TGTGCCAGCAGCGTAGTTGGTAGCGGGGGGAGGGATACGCAGTATTTT	TRBD2	NA	TRBV9	TRBJ2-3
CASSVGGAWGEQYF	TGTGCCAGCAGCGTCGGGGGGGCCTGGGGCGAGCAGTACTTC	TRBD2	NA	TRBV7-6	TRBJ2-7
CATSRGGTSRNNEQFF	TGTGCCACCAGCAGGGGAGGGACTAGCCGAAACAATGAGCAGTTCTTC	TRBD2	NA	TRBV15	TRBJ2-1
CASSLGQGGTDEQFF	TGTGCCAGCAGCTTAGGACAGGGTGGGACTGATGAGCAGTTCTTC	TRBD1	NA	TRBV7-3	TRBJ2-1
CASSLVQGAHEQYF	TGTGCCAGCAGCTTAGTTCAGGGGGCTCACGAGCAGTACTTC	TRBD1	NA	TRBV11-2	TRBJ2-7
CASRPRWTFSGNTIYF	TGTGCCAGCAGACCTAGGTGGACATTCTCTGGAAACACCATATATTTT	NA	NA	TRBV2	TRBJ1-3
CASSVTGTEETQYF	TGTGCCAGCAGCGTTACCGGGACAGAAGAGACCCAGTACTTC	TRBD1	NA	TRBV7-3	TRBJ2-5
CASSRGTGEYNEQFF	TGTGCCAGCAGCCGAGGAACAGGGGAATACAATGAGCAGTTCTTC	TRBD1	NA	TRBV7-2	TRBJ2-1
CASSPQAWTDNQETQYF	TGCGCCAGCAGCCCCCAGGCATGGACAGACAACCAAGAGACCCAGTACTTC	NA	once	TRBV5-1	TRBJ2-5
CASSQGPGWVEKLFF	TGCGCCAGCAGCCAAGGGCCGGGGTGGGTTGAAAAACTGTTTTTT	NA	NA	TRBV4-1	TRBJ1-4
CASSQEWQGVYGYTF	TGCGCCAGCAGCCAAGAGTGGCAGGGGGTATACGGCTACACCTTC	TRBD1	few	TRBV4-3	TRBJ1-2
CASSDRYTGELFF	TGTGCCAGCAGCGACAGATACACCGGGGAGCTGTTTTTT	NA	NA	TRBV7-3	TRBJ2-2
CASSRRGNSPLHF	TGCGCCAGCAGCCGGCGGGGAAATTCACCCCTCCACTTT	NA	NA	TRBV4-3	TRBJ1-6
CASSYPGGREQYF	TGTGCCAGCAGTTACCCGGGGGGCCGCGAGCAGTACTTC	NA	medium-sized	TRBV6-5	TRBJ2-7
CASSAQTGTKNIQYF	TGTGCCAGCAGCGCCCAGACAGGGACGAAAAACATTCAGTACTTC	TRBD1	NA	TRBV6-6	TRBJ2-4
CASSRGGLAGGRADTQYF	TGTGCCAGCAGCCGTGGGGGACTAGCGGGGGGGCGGGCAGATACGCAGTATTTT	TRBD2	NA	TRBV7-2	TRBJ2-3
CASSLGTSGRAGTGELFF	TGTGCCAGCAGCTTGGGAACTAGCGGGAGAGCTGGCACCGGGGAGCTGTTTTTT	TRBD2	NA	TRBV5-6	TRBJ2-2
CASSQSAGVGGNTIYF	TGCGCCAGCAGCCAATCCGCAGGGGTCGGCGGAAACACCATATATTTT	NA	few	TRBV4-3	TRBJ1-3
CASSGGPNTEAFF	TGTGCCAGCAGCGGAGGCCCCAACACTGAAGCTTTCTTT	NA	NA	TRBV9	TRBJ1-1
CAWSPSTRRTDTQYF	TGTGCCTGGAGTCCGAGTACGCGGAGGACAGATACGCAGTATTTT	NA	NA	TRBV30	TRBJ2-3
CASTGRGLDEKLFF	TGTGCCAGCACCGGAAGGGGTCTTGATGAAAAACTGTTTTTT	NA	NA	TRBV6-1	TRBJ1-4
CAWSAGREGSPLHF	TGTGCCTGGAGTGCCGGCAGGGAAGGATCACCCCTCCACTTT	NA	NA	TRBV30	TRBJ1-6
CASSLARDSGEAFF	TGTGCCAGCAGCTTAGCCCGGGACAGCGGGGAAGCTTTCTTT	TRBD1	few	TRBV7-2	TRBJ1-1
CASRGTRTGPWGQFF	TGTGCCAGCAGGGGAACACGGACGGGGCCTTGGGGGCAGTTCTTC	NA	NA	TRBV19	TRBJ2-1
CASSLDRGRTSGNQPQHF	TGCGCCAGCAGCCTTGACAGGGGGCGAACTTCGGGCAATCAGCCCCAGCATTTT	TRBD1	once	TRBV27	TRBJ1-5
CASSLASGLDNEQFF	TGTGCCAGCAGTTTGGCTAGCGGCCTCGACAATGAGCAGTTCTTC	TRBD2	NA	TRBV28	TRBJ2-1
CASSLALAGVREQYF	TGCGCCAGCAGCTTGGCCCTAGCGGGGGTGCGCGAGCAGTACTTC	TRBD2	few	TRBV5-1	TRBJ2-7
CASSSTGGGGHQPQHF	TGTGCCAGCAGCTCCACGGGTGGAGGCGGCCATCAGCCCCAGCATTTT	NA	NA	TRBV5-5	TRBJ1-5
CASSVPGGGYGYTF	TGTGCCAGCAGTGTGCCAGGGGGAGGATATGGCTACACCTTC	TRBD1	NA	TRBV6-1	TRBJ1-2
CASSNGLAGSTGELFF	TGTGCCAGCAGCAACGGACTAGCGGGGTCTACCGGGGAGCTGTTTTTT	TRBD2	NA	TRBV7-2	TRBJ2-2